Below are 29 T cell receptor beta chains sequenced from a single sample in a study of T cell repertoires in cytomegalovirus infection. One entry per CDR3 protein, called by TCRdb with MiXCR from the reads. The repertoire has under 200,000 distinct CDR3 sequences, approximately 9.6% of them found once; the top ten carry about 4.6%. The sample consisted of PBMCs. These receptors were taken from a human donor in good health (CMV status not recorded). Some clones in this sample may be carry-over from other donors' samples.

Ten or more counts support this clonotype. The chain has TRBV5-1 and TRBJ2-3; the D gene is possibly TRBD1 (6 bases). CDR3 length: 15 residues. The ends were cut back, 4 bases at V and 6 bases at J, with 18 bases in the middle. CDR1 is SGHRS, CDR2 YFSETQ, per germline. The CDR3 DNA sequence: TGCGCCAGCAGCCCGAGGGGGTCACTAGGGGATACGCAGTATTTT. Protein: CASSPRGSLGDTQYF.

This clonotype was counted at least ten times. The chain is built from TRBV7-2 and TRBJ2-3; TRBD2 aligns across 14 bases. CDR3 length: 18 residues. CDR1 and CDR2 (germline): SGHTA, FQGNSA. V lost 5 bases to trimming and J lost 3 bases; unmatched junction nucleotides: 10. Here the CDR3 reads CASSTSGTSGSYTDTQYF. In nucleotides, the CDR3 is TGTGCCAGCAGCACCAGCGGGACTAGCGGGAGTTATACAGATACGCAGTATTTT.

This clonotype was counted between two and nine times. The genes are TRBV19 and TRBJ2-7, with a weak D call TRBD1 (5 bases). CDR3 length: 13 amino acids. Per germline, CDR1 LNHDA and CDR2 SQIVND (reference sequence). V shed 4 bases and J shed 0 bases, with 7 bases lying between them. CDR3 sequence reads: CASSRTTSYEQYF. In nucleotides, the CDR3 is TGTGCCAGTAGTAGGACAACCTCCTACGAGCAGTACTTC.

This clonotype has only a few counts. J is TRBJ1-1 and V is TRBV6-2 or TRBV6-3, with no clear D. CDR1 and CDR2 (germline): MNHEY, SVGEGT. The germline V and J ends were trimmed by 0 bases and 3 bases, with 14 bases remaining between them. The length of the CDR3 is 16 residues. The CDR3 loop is CASSYSTSGGYTEAFF. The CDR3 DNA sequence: TGTGCCAGCAGTTACTCGACGTCTGGAGGCTACACTGAAGCTTTCTTT.

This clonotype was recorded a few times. This CDR3 is CASSPAGTSGFYEQFF. The CDR3 nucleotides are TGTGCCAGCAGCCCCGCCGGGACTAGCGGATTCTATGAGCAGTTCTTC. The V call is TRBV5-6, the J call TRBJ2-1; 11 bases are shared with TRBD2. Germline-derived CDR1 and CDR2 are SGHDT and YYEEEE. V shed 4 bases and J 8 bases; nucleotides not matched to a gene: 11. The CDR3 contains 16 residues.

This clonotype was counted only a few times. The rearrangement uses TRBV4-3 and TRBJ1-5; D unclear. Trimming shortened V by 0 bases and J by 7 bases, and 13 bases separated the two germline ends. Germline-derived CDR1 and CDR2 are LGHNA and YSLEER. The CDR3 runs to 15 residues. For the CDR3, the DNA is TGCGCCAGCAGCCAAGATAGTTGGGGTAGCCAGCCCCAGCATTTT. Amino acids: CASSQDSWGSQPQHF.

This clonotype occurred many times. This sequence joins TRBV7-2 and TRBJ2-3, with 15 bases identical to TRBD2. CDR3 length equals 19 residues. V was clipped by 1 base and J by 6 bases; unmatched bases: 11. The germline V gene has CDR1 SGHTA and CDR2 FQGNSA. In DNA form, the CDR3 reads TGTGCCAGCAGCTTAGTGAGGACTAGCGGGGGGGCTGGAAGGGATACGCAGTATTTT. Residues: CASSLVRTSGGAGRDTQYF.

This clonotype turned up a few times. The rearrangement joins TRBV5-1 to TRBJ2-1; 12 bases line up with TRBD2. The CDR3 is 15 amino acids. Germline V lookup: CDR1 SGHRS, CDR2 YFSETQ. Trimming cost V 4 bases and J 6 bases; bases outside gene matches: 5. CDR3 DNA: TGCGCCAGCAGCGTGATACTAGCGGGGGGCAATGAGCAGTTCTTC. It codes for CASSVILAGGNEQFF. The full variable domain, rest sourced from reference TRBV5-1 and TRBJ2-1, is KAGVTQTPRYLIKTRGQQVTLSCSPISGHRSVSWYQQTPGQGLQFLFEYFSETQRNKGNFPGRFSGRQFSNSRSEMNVSTLELGDSALYLCASSVILAGGNEQFFGPGTRLTVL.

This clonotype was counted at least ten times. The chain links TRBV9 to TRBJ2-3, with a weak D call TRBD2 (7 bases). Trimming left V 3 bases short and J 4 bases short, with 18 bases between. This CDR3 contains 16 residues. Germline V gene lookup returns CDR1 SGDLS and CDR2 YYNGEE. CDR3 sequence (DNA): TGTGCCAGCAGCGAGCGGCCGGGGGGCGGAGCAGATACGCAGTATTTT. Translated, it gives CASSERPGGGADTQYF.

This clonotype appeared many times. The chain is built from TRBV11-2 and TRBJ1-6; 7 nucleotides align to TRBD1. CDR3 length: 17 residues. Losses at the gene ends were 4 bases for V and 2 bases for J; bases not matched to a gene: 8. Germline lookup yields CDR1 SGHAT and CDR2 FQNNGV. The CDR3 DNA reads TGTGCCAGCAGCTCCTCCCATGGGACAGCCTATAATTCACCCCTCCACTTT. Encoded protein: CASSSSHGTAYNSPLHF.

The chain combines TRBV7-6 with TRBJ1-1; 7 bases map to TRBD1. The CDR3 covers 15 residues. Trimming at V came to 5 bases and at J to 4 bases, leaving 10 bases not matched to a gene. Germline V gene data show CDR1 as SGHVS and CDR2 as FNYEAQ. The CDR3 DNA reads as TGTGCCAGCAGCGCGTCTAATCAGGGGGTCACTGAAGCTTTCTTT. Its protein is CASSASNQGVTEAFF.

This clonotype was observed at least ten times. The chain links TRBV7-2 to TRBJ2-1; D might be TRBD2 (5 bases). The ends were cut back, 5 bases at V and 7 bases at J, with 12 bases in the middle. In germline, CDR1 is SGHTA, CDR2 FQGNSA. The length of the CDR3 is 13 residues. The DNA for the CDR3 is TGTGCCAGCAGCGCCATGCCGGGGAATGAGCAGTTCTTC. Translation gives CASSAMPGNEQFF.

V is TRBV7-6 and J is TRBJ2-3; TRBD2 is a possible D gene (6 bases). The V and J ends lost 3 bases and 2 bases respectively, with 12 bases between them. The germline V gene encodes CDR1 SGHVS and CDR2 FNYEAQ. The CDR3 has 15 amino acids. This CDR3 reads CASSFGARDTDTQYF. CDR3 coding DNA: TGTGCCAGCAGCTTCGGTGCGCGGGACACAGATACGCAGTATTTT.

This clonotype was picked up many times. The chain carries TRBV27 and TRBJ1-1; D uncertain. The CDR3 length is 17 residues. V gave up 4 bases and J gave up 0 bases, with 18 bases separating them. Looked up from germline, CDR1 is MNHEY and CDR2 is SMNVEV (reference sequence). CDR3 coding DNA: TGTGCCAGCAGTTCACGGACGGCCGGATTCATGAACACTGAAGCTTTCTTT. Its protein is CASSSRTAGFMNTEAFF.

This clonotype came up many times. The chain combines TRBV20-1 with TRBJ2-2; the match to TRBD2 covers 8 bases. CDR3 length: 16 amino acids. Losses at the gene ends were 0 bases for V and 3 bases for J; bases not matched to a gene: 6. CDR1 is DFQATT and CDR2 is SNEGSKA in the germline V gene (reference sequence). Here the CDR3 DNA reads TGCAGTGCTAGAGATCCGGCTAGCGGGCACACCGGGGAGCTGTTTTTT. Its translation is CSARDPASGHTGELFF.

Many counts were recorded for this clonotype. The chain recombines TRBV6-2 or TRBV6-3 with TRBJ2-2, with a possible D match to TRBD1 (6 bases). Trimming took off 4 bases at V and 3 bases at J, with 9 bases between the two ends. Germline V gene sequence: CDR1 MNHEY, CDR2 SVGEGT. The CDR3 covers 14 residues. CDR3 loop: CASSWDKYTGELFF. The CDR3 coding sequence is TGTGCCAGCAGTTGGGACAAATACACCGGGGAGCTGTTTTTT.

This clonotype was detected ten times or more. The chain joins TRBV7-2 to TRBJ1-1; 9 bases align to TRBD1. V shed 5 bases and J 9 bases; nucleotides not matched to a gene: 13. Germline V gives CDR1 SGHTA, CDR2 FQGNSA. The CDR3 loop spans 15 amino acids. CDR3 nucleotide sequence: TGTGCCAGCAGCGTCGGTGGGGGACAGGGATTGAAAGCTTTCTTT. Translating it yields CASSVGGGQGLKAFF.

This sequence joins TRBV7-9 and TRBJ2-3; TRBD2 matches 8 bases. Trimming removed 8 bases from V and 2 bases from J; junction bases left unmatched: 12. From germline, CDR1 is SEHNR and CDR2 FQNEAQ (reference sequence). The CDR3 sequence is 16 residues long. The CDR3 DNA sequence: TGTGCCAGCGCAATCTCGGCGGGAGGCCTCACAGATACGCAGTATTTT. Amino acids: CASAISAGGLTDTQYF.

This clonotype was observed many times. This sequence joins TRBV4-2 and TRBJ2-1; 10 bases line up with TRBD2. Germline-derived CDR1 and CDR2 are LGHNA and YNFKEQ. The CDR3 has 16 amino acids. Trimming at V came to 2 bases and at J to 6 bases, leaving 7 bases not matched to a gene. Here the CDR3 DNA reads TGTGCCAGCAGCCAATTTATGTCTAGCGGGAGCAATGAGCAGTTCTTC. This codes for CASSQFMSSGSNEQFF.

The CDR3 protein is CASSQERAQGGFEGYTF. As DNA, the CDR3 is TGTGCCAGCAGCCAAGAGCGTGCGCAGGGTGGATTCGAAGGCTACACCTTC. The genes are TRBV4-2 and TRBJ1-2; D possibly corresponds to TRBD1 (5 bases). CDR1 and CDR2 from the germline V gene are LGHNA and YNFKEQ. The ends were cut back, 0 bases at V and 8 bases at J, with 22 bases in the middle. This CDR3 comprises 17 residues.

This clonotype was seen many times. CDR3 nucleotide sequence: TGTGCCAGCAGCTACAACCCGCCAAATTCACCCCTCCACTTT. Translating gives CASSYNPPNSPLHF. The chain employs TRBV7-2 and TRBJ1-6; D unresolved. The CDR3 totals 14 residues. Trimming stripped 4 bases from V and 7 bases from J, with 11 bases between. Germline V gene sequence: CDR1 SGHTA, CDR2 FQGNSA. Together with reference TRBV7-2 and TRBJ1-6, the CDR3 gives the full variable domain: GAGVSQSPSNKVTEKGKDVELRCDPISGHTALYWYRQSLGQGLEFLIYFQGNSAPDKSGLPSDRFSAERTGGSVSTLTIQRTQQEDSAVYLCASSYNPPNSPLHFGNGTRLTVT.

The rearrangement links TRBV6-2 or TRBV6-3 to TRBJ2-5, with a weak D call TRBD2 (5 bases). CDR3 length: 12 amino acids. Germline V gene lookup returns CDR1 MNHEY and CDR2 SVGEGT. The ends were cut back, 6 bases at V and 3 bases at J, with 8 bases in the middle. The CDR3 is CASSQREETQYF. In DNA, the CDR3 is TGTGCCAGCAGCCAGAGGGAAGAGACCCAGTACTTC.

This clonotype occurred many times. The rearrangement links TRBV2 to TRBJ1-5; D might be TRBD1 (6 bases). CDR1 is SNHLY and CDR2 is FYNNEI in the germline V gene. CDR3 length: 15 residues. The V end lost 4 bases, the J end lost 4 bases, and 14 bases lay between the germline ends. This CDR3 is CASSANRVGNQPQHF. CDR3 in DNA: TGTGCCAGCAGTGCAAACAGGGTGGGGAATCAGCCCCAGCATTTT. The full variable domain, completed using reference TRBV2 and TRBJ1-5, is EPEVTQTPSHQVTQMGQEVILRCVPISNHLYFYWYRQILGQKVEFLVSFYNNEISEKSEIFDDQFSVERPDGSNFTLKIRSTKLEDSAMYFCASSANRVGNQPQHFGDGTRLSIL.

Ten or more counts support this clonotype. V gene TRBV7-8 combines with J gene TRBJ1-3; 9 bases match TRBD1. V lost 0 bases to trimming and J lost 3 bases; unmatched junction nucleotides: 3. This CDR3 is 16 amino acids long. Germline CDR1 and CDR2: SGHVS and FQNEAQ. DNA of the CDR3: TGTGCCAGCAGCTTAGCGGGGACAGGGCTTGGAAACACCATATATTTT. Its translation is CASSLAGTGLGNTIYF.

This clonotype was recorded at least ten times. The CDR3 region is CASSLEAGEYNEQFF. CDR3 bases: TGTGCCAGCAGCTTAGAAGCAGGGGAGTACAATGAGCAGTTCTTC. The rearrangement joins TRBV7-8 to TRBJ2-1; weak D call: TRBD1 (6 bases). Germline loops: CDR1 SGHVS, CDR2 FQNEAQ. This CDR3 region has 15 residues. The V and J ends lost 1 base and 4 bases respectively, with 11 bases between them.

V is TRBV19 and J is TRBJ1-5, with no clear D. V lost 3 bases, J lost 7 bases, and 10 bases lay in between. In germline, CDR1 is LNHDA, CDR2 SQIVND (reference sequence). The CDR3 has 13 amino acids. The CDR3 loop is CASSIEGSQPQHF. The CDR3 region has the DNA TGTGCCAGTAGTATCGAGGGTTCGCAGCCCCAGCATTTT.

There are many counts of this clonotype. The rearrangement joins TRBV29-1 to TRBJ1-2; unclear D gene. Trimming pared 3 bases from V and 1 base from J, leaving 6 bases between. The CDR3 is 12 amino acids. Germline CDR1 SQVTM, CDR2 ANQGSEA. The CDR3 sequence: CSVDVGNYGYTF. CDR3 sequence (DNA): TGCAGCGTTGATGTTGGTAACTATGGCTACACCTTC.

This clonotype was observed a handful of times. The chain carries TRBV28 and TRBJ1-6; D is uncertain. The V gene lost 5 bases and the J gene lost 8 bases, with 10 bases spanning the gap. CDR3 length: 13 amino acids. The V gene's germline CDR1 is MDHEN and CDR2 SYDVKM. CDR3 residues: CASSNGNDSPLHF. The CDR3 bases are TGTGCCAGCAGTAATGGTAATGATTCACCCCTCCACTTT.

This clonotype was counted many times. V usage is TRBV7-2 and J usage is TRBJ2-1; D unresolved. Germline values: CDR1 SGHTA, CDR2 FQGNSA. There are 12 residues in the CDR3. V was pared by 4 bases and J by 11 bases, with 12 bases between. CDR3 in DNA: TGTGCCAGCAGCTCCTTCTCTGAGAAGCAGTTCTTC. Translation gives CASSSFSEKQFF.